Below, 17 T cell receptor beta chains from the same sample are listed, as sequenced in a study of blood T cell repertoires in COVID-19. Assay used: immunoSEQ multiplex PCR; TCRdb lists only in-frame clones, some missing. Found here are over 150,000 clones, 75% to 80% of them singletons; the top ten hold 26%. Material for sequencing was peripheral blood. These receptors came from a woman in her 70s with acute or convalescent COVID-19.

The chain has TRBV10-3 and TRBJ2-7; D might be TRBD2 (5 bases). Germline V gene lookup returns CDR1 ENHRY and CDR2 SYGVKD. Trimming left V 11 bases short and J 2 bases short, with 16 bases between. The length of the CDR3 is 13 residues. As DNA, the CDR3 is TGTGCCGCCGCGGACTCCCAGACCTACGAGCAGTACTTC. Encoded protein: CAAADSQTYEQYF.

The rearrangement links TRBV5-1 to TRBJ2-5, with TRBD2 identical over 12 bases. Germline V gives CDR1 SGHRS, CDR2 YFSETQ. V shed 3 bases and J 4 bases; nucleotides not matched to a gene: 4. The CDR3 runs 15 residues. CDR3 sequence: CASSSGLAGPETQYF. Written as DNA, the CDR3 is TGCGCCAGCAGCTCCGGACTAGCGGGACCAGAGACCCAGTACTTC.

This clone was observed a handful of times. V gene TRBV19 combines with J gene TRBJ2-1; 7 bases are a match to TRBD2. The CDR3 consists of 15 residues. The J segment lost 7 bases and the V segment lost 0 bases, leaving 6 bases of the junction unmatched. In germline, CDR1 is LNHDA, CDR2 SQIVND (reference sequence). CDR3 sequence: CASSIDRTSRNEQFF. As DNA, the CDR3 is TGTGCCAGTAGTATAGATCGGACTAGTCGGAATGAGCAGTTCTTC.

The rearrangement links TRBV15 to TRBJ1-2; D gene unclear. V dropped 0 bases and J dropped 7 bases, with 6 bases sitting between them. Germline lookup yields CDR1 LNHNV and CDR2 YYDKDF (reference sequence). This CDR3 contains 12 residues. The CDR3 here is CATSRDSSGYTF. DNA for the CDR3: TGTGCCACCAGCAGAGATTCTAGTGGCTACACCTTC.

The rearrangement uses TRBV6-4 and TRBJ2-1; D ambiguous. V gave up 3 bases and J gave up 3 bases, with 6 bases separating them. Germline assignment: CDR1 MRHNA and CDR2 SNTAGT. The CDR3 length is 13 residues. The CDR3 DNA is TGTGCCAGCAGTGAGTCTGTCTACAATGAGCAGTTCTTC. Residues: CASSESVYNEQFF.

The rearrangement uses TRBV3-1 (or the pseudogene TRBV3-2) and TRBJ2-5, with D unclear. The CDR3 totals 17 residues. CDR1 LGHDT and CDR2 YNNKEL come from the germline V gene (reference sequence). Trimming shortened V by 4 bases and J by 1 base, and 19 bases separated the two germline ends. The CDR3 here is CASSRTLARQSQETQYF. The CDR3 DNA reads TGTGCCAGCAGCCGTACGTTGGCTAGGCAATCCCAAGAGACCCAGTACTTC.

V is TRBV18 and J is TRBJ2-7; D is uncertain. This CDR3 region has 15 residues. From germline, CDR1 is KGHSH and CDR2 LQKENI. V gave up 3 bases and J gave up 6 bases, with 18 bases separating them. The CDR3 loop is CASSPPDGPHREQYF. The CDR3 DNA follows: TGTGCCAGCTCACCGCCCGATGGGCCCCACCGCGAGCAGTACTTC.

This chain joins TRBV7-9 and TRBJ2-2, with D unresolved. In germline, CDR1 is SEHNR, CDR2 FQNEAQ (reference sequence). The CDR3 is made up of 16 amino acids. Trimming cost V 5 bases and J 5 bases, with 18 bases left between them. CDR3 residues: CASSPLSTILTGELFF. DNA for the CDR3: TGTGCCAGCAGCCCTCTTTCTACTATTCTGACCGGGGAGCTGTTTTTT.

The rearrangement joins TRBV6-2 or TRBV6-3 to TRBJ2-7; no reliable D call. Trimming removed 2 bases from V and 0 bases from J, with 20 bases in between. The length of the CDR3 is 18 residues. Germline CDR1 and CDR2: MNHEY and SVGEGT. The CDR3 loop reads CASSYAPILSYSSYEQYF. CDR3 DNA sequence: TGTGCCAGCAGTTACGCCCCTATTCTCTCCTATAGCTCCTACGAGCAGTACTTC.

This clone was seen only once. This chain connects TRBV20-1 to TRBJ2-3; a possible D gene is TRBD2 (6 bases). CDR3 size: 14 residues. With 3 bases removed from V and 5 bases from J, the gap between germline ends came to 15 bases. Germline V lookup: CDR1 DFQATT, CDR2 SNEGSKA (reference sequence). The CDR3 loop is CSASLPSAKDTQYF. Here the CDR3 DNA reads TGCAGTGCTAGTCTACCTAGCGCAAAAGATACGCAGTATTTT.

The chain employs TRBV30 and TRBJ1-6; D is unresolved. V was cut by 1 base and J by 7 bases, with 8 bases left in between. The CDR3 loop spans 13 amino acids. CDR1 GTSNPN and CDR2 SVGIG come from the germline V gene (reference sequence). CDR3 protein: CAWSALENSPLHF. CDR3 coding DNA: TGTGCCTGGAGTGCATTGGAGAATTCACCCCTCCACTTT.

The DNA for the CDR3 is TGTGCCAGCAGTGCCGTACTAGCGGGAGGGAGTGAGCAGTTCTTC. Its translation is CASSAVLAGGSEQFF. This chain uses TRBV6-4 with TRBJ2-1; 13 bases match TRBD2. Trimming removed 4 bases from V and 9 bases from J; junction bases left unmatched: 6. Germline V gene lookup returns CDR1 MRHNA and CDR2 SNTAGT. CDR3 length: 15 residues.

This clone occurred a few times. CDR3 bases: TGTGCCAGTAGTATGCTAGCGGGAGCGAATGAGCAGTTCTTC. Translating gives CASSMLAGANEQFF. The chain joins TRBV19 to TRBJ2-1; 10 bases agree with TRBD2. Per germline, CDR1 LNHDA and CDR2 SQIVND (reference sequence). V was clipped by 3 bases and J by 7 bases; unmatched bases: 3. The CDR3 runs 14 residues.

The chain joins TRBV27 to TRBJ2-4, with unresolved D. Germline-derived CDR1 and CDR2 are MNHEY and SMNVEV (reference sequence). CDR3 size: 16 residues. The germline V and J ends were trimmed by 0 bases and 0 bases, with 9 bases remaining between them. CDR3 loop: CASSLSGSVAKNIQYF. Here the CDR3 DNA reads TGTGCCAGCAGTTTATCGGGCAGTGTAGCCAAAAACATTCAGTACTTC.

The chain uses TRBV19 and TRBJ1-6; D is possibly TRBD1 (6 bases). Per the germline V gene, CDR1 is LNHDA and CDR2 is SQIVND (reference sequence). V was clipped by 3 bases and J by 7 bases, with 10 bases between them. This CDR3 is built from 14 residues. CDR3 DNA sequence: TGTGCCAGTAGTATCTCAGGGGCAAATTCACCCCTCCACTTT. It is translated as CASSISGANSPLHF.

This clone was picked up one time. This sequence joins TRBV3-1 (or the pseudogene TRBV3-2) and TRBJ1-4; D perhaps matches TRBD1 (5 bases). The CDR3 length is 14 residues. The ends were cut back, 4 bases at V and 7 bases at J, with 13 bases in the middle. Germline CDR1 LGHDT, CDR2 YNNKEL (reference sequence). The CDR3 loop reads CASSLGVEGEKLFF. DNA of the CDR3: TGTGCCAGCAGCCTAGGGGTGGAAGGTGAAAAACTGTTTTTT.

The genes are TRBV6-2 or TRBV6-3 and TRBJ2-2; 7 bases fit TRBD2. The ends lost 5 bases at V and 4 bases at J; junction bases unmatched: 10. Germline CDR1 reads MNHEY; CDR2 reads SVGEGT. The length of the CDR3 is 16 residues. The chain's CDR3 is CASSSREARVTGELFF. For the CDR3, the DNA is TGTGCCAGCAGTAGCCGGGAGGCTAGGGTCACCGGGGAGCTGTTTTTT.